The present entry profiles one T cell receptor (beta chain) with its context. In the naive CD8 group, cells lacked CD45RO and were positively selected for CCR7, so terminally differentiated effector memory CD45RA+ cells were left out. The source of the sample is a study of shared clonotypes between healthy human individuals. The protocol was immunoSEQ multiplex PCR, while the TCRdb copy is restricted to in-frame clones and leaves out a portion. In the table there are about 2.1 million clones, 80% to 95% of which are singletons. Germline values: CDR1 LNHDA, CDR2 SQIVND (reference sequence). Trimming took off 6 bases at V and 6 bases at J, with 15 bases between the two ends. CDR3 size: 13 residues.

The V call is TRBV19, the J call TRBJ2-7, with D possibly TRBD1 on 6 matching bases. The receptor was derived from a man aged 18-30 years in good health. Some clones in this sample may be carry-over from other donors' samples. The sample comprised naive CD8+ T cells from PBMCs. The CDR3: CASSATGLGEQYF. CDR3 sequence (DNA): TGTGCCAGTAGCGCAACAGGGTTGGGCGAGCAGTACTTC. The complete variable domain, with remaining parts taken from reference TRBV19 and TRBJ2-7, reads DGGITQSPKYLFRKEGQNVTLSCEQNLNHDAMYWYRQDPGQGLRLIYYSQIVNDFQKGDIAEGYSVSREKKESFPLTVTSAQKNPTAFYLCASSATGLGEQYFGPGTRLTVT.